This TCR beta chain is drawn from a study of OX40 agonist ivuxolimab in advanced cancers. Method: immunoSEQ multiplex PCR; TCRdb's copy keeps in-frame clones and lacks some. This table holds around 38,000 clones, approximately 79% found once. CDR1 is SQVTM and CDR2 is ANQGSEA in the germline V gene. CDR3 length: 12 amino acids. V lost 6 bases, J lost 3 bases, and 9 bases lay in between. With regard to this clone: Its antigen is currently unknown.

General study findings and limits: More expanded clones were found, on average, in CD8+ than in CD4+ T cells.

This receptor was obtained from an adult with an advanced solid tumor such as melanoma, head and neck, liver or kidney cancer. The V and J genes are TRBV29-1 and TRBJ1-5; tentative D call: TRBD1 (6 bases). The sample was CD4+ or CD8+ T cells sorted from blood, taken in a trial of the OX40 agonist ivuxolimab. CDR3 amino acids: CSVRGVNQPQHF. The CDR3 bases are TGCAGCGTGAGGGGGGTCAATCAGCCCCAGCATTTT.